This T cell receptor beta chain was obtained from a study of vaccination effects on CD4 cells after COVID-19. Unmatched junction bases numbered 3, after V lost 4 bases and J lost 3 bases. The V gene's germline CDR1 is SGHNT and CDR2 YYREEE (reference sequence). This CDR3 has 13 amino acids. On this clone itself: The antigen is undetermined.

With more than 9 days of culture completed, CD4+ T cells were isolated. The assay was immunoSEQ multiplex PCR, and TCRdb's table has in-frame clones only and misses some. The sample includes 35,000 to 40,000 clones, roughly 80% seen only once; the top ten take about 2.8%. J is TRBJ2-5 and V is TRBV5-4, with 7 bases identical to TRBD1. This clonotype was obtained from a human donor who received a COVID-19 vaccine. The material was CD4+ T cells from PBMCs cultured without peptide, obtained before COVID-19 vaccination. CDR3 residues: CASSPGQKETQYF. In nucleotides, the CDR3 is TGTGCCAGCAGCCCGGGACAGAAAGAGACCCAGTACTTC.